This T cell receptor beta chain was identified in a study of cytomegalovirus exposure and HLA in healthy donors. The CDR3 is 16 residues long. V was clipped by 4 bases and J by 6 bases; unmatched bases: 13. Per the germline V gene, CDR1 is SGHRS and CDR2 is YFSETQ. The PCR employed 60 Vbeta primers together with 13 Jbeta primers. Generated by immunoSEQ multiplex PCR, the TCRdb table keeps only in-frame clones and is missing some. The sample includes some 160,000 clones, 65% to 85% of them seen just once. V and J are TRBV5-1 and TRBJ1-1, with 9 nucleotides matching TRBD1. The clonotype comes from a man in his sixties in good health and CMV-seronegative. Sequenced material: PBMCs. CDR3 sequence (DNA): TGCGCCAGCAGCCCCGAGGGACAGGGTTCTACCGCTGAAGCTTTCTTT. It encodes CASSPEGQGSTAEAFF.